The 21 T cell receptor beta chains below come from one sample, sequenced in a study of blood T cell repertoires in COVID-19 (dated by TCRdb to the early 2020s). The library was obtained by the immunoSEQ multiplex PCR assay. Not all clones reach the TCRdb copy of this immuneACCESS table, which keeps in-frame sequences only. Checked studies attribute under half of the gap to unresolved V genes and leave the rest unexplained. Within this sample are over 85,000 clones, with roughly 87% of them counted one time only. The ten largest clones represent 4% to 5.5% of the sample. The sequenced sample was peripheral blood. The receptors shown here come from a woman in her 50s with COVID-19, enrolled during active disease.

V and J are TRBV30 and TRBJ1-2; D not certain. The CDR3 is 12 residues long. Deletions cut 0 bases from V and 8 bases from J, with 10 bases between. Per germline, CDR1 GTSNPN and CDR2 SVGIG (reference sequence). In DNA, the CDR3 is TGTGCCTGGAGTGTACTGGTGTGGGGCTACACCTTC. Translated, it gives CAWSVLVWGYTF.

The rearrangement uses TRBV7-3 and TRBJ1-1; D is ambiguous. Germline CDR1 and CDR2: SGHTA and FQGTGA. V shed 5 bases and J shed 1 base, with 14 bases lying between them. This CDR3 has 15 amino acids. The CDR3, as DNA: TGTGCCAGCAGCCTCCGTGTGAGAACGAACACTGAAGCTTTCTTT. It yields the protein CASSLRVRTNTEAFF.

The rearrangement links TRBV6-1 to TRBJ1-3; no clear D gene. The CDR3 has 13 amino acids. Trimming pared 1 base from V and 4 bases from J, leaving 5 bases between. From germline, CDR1 is MNHNS and CDR2 SASEGT. The CDR3 nucleotides read TGTGCCAGCAGTGAAGTCCCGGGAAACACCATATATTTT. It codes for CASSEVPGNTIYF.

This chain uses TRBV6-6 with TRBJ1-1; TRBD1 agrees at 7 bases. Germline-derived CDR1 and CDR2 are MNHNY and SVGAGI (reference sequence). There are 14 residues in the CDR3. Germline trimming cut 7 bases from V and 4 bases from J; bases unmatched to any gene: 9. The CDR3 is CASIQTGRGTEAFF. The CDR3 bases are TGTGCCAGCATCCAGACAGGGCGCGGCACTGAAGCTTTCTTT.

The V call is TRBV4-1, the J call TRBJ1-2; 9 nucleotides align to TRBD1. Per the germline V gene, CDR1 is MGHRA and CDR2 is YSYEKL. V shed 3 bases and J 0 bases; nucleotides not matched to a gene: 14. This CDR3 is built from 19 residues. CDR3 nucleotides: TGCGCCAGCAGCCACTCTGGGAGGGACAGGGCCTATACTAACTATGGCTACACCTTC. Residues: CASSHSGRDRAYTNYGYTF.

V gene TRBV6-1 combines with J gene TRBJ2-7, with D possibly being TRBD1 (6 bases). Germline CDR1 reads MNHNS; CDR2 reads SASEGT. This CDR3 contains 16 residues. V was clipped by 4 bases and J by 4 bases, with 20 bases between them. In nucleotides, the CDR3 is TGTGCCAGCAGTGCGCCCGACCGGGACAAGACGTACGAGCAGTACTTC. This codes for CASSAPDRDKTYEQYF.

Only one count was recorded for this clone. J is TRBJ2-7 and V is TRBV18, with D possibly matching TRBD1 (6 bases). Germline-derived CDR1 and CDR2 are KGHSH and LQKENI. The CDR3 covers 14 residues. Between the trimmed V and J ends, which lost 3 bases and 4 bases, there was a span of 13 bases. The CDR3 bases are TGTGCCAGCTCACCTTTGGGACATCCATACGAGCAGTACTTC. Encoded protein: CASSPLGHPYEQYF.

This clone was seen once. The chain has TRBV6-5 and TRBJ2-3; TRBD1 aligns across 7 bases. CDR3 length: 14 amino acids. Germline CDR1 MNHEY, CDR2 SVGAGI. The J segment lost 4 bases and the V segment lost 8 bases, leaving 9 bases of the junction unmatched. The CDR3 reads CASGTGEISDTQYF. CDR3 DNA: TGTGCCAGCGGTACAGGGGAGATTTCAGATACGCAGTATTTT.

The rearrangement links TRBV20-1 to TRBJ2-7; a weak D match, TRBD2 (6 bases). Trimming took off 3 bases at V and 4 bases at J, with 10 bases between the two ends. Germline CDR1 DFQATT, CDR2 SNEGSKA (reference sequence). This CDR3 contains 12 residues. CDR3 protein: CSASLASYEQYF. Here the CDR3 DNA reads TGCAGTGCTAGTCTAGCGAGTTACGAGCAGTACTTC.

The CDR3 region has the DNA TGTGCCAGCAGCTTACAAGGAGGGAGCGTCACGCAGTATTTT. It translates to CASSLQGGSVTQYF. The chain recombines TRBV11-2 with TRBJ2-3; a weak D match, TRBD2 (6 bases). Germline V CDR1 and CDR2: SGHAT, FQNNGV. Between the trimmed V and J ends, which lost 2 bases and 9 bases, there was a span of 15 bases. The CDR3 spans 14 residues.

This sequence joins TRBV28 and TRBJ1-3; 11 nucleotides match TRBD1. Germline V gene sequence: CDR1 MDHEN, CDR2 SYDVKM. The CDR3 contains 16 residues. The V and J ends lost 5 bases and 2 bases, in that order; junction bases with no gene match: 5. The CDR3 region has the DNA TGTGCCAGCAGTCCCCAGGACAGGGGGCCTGGAAACACCATATATTTT. Translated, it gives CASSPQDRGPGNTIYF.

V usage is TRBV5-6 and J usage is TRBJ2-5; D is undetermined. The germline gives CDR1 SGHDT, CDR2 YYEEEE. V lost 0 bases and J lost 5, with 11 bases in between. The CDR3 totals 14 residues. The CDR3 bases are TGTGCCAGCAGCTTGGGCGGCGGCCGGGAGACCCAGTACTTC. It codes for CASSLGGGRETQYF.

The rearrangement joins TRBV19 to TRBJ1-2; a weak D match, TRBD1 (5 bases). This CDR3 has 13 residues. Germline V gene data show CDR1 as LNHDA and CDR2 as SQIVND (reference sequence). The V and J ends lost 5 bases and 6 bases respectively, with 13 bases between them. The DNA for the CDR3 is TGTGCCAGTAGTCCCCAGGGCAGTAATGGCTACACCTTC. It codes for CASSPQGSNGYTF.

V gene TRBV29-1 combines with J gene TRBJ1-1; 7 bases fit TRBD1. The germline V gene encodes CDR1 SQVTM and CDR2 ANQGSEA. This CDR3 region has 13 residues. The V gene end was trimmed by 6 bases and the J gene end by 0 bases; junction bases not matched to a gene: 4. CDR3 nucleotide sequence: TGCAGCGTCGACAGGGCCTTGAACACTGAAGCTTTCTTT. It is translated as CSVDRALNTEAFF.

This chain joins TRBV6-4 and TRBJ1-2; D might be TRBD1 (6 bases). CDR3 size: 15 residues. Trimming left V 6 bases short and J 6 bases short, with 20 bases between. Germline CDR1 reads MRHNA; CDR2 reads SNTAGT. This CDR3 reads CASSESWGLPHGYTF. CDR3 in DNA: TGTGCCAGCAGCGAGAGCTGGGGGCTCCCTCATGGCTACACCTTC.

The V gene is TRBV24-1, the J gene TRBJ2-1, with a tentative D call TRBD1 (6 bases). The CDR3 consists of 14 residues. Germline V CDR1 and CDR2: KGHDR, SFDVKD. Deletions cut 1 base from V and 5 bases from J, with 8 bases between. The CDR3 loop reads CATSDFGQNNEQFF. Written as DNA, the CDR3 is TGTGCCACCAGTGATTTTGGACAGAACAATGAGCAGTTCTTC.

The chain links TRBV2 to TRBJ1-6; the D gene is possibly TRBD1 (6 bases). Looked up from germline, CDR1 is SNHLY and CDR2 is FYNNEI. Trimming took off 2 bases at V and 0 bases at J, with 8 bases between the two ends. The CDR3 has 16 amino acids. DNA of the CDR3: TGTGCCAGCAGTGAACAGGGGAGCTCCTATAATTCACCCCTCCACTTT. Its translation is CASSEQGSSYNSPLHF.

The chain joins TRBV7-9 to TRBJ1-2, with a possible D match to TRBD1 (6 bases). The V end lost 5 bases, the J end lost 4 bases, and 14 bases lay between the germline ends. The germline gives CDR1 SEHNR, CDR2 FQNEAQ (reference sequence). The CDR3 runs 14 residues. The CDR3 region is CASSHRGAVYGYTF. DNA of the CDR3: TGTGCCAGCAGCCACCGGGGGGCGGTCTATGGCTACACCTTC.

The chain uses TRBV18 and TRBJ2-5; 9 nucleotides match TRBD1. V gave up 4 bases and J gave up 4 bases; unmatched junction bases: 10. CDR3 length: 16 residues. The germline V gene encodes CDR1 KGHSH and CDR2 LQKENI. The DNA of the CDR3 is TGTGCCAGCTCACTACAACAGGGGGCGAGAGGAGAGACCCAGTACTTC. This sequence encodes CASSLQQGARGETQYF.

The chain links TRBV5-6 to TRBJ2-7; a weak D match, TRBD2 (7 bases). The V gene's germline CDR1 is SGHDT and CDR2 YYEEEE. Trimming left V 7 bases short and J 7 bases short, with 21 bases between. The CDR3 spans 14 residues. The CDR3 reads CASQLWGGAWEQYF. The CDR3 region has the DNA TGTGCCAGCCAATTGTGGGGGGGCGCGTGGGAGCAGTACTTC.

In DNA, the CDR3 is TGTGCCAGCAGTTTGCAGGGGGTTCCGAACACCGGGGAGCTGTTTTTT. Its protein is CASSLQGVPNTGELFF. V is TRBV2 and J is TRBJ2-2; 7 nucleotides agree with TRBD1. The CDR3 extends over 16 amino acids. Losses at the gene ends were 5 bases for V and 0 bases for J; bases not matched to a gene: 6. Germline CDR1 SNHLY, CDR2 FYNNEI.